A single sample gave rise to the 29 T cell receptor beta chains below, sequenced in a study of blood T cell repertoires in COVID-19. The method was immunoSEQ multiplex PCR; TCRdb's version includes in-frame clones alone and lacks a portion of them. Of about 31,000 clones in the sample, around 93% were seen once. Sequencing input: peripheral blood. The receptors stem from a human donor in a cohort sampled during active COVID-19.

This chain uses TRBV7-9 with TRBJ1-1; TRBD1 matches 9 bases. Germline V gene sequence: CDR1 SEHNR, CDR2 FQNEAQ (reference sequence). This CDR3 is 15 amino acids long. The J segment lost 5 bases and the V segment lost 4 bases, leaving 8 bases of the junction unmatched. The CDR3 loop reads CASSWGQGRGTEAFF. The DNA of the CDR3 is TGTGCCAGCAGCTGGGGACAGGGAAGGGGGACTGAAGCTTTCTTT.

V and J are TRBV30 and TRBJ2-2; unclear D gene. The CDR3 is made up of 14 amino acids. In germline, CDR1 is GTSNPN, CDR2 SVGIG (reference sequence). The V end was cut by 2 bases, the J end by 2 bases, with 9 bases between. The CDR3 is CAWSPNRNTGELFF. Here the CDR3 DNA reads TGTGCCTGGAGTCCGAACAGAAACACCGGGGAGCTGTTTTTT.

V is TRBV5-8 and J is TRBJ2-3, with 7 positions matching TRBD1. Germline lookup yields CDR1 SGHTS and CDR2 YDEGEE. CDR3 length: 15 residues. V lost 4 bases and J lost 0; bases outside the gene matches: 5. The CDR3 protein is CASSPTGSSTDTQYF. Written as DNA, the CDR3 is TGTGCCAGCAGCCCGACAGGGTCGAGCACAGATACGCAGTATTTT. Filled out from reference TRBV5-8 and TRBJ2-3, the complete variable domain reads EAGVTQSPTHLIKTRGQQATLRCSPISGHTSVYWYQQALGLGLQFLLWYDEGEERNRGNFPPRFSGRQFPNYSSELNVNALELEDSALYLCASSPTGSSTDTQYFGPGTRLTVL.

This clone appeared once. J is TRBJ2-1 and V is TRBV18; 11 bases are a match to TRBD1. Losses at the gene ends were 4 bases for V and 2 bases for J; bases not matched to a gene: 4. This CDR3 comprises 16 residues. The germline V gene has CDR1 KGHSH and CDR2 LQKENI. For the CDR3, the DNA is TGTGCCAGCTCACACTGGGACAGGGGGACCTACAATGAGCAGTTCTTC. Amino acids: CASSHWDRGTYNEQFF.

The rearrangement links TRBV9 to TRBJ2-1; D remains unclear. Trimming cost V 2 bases and J 3 bases, with 6 bases left between them. The CDR3 contains 13 residues. Germline CDR1 SGDLS, CDR2 YYNGEE. The CDR3: CASSVSLYNEQFF. The CDR3 DNA follows: TGTGCCAGCAGCGTGTCTCTCTACAATGAGCAGTTCTTC.

The rearrangement links TRBV7-3 to TRBJ1-1; D gene unclear. Germline V gene data show CDR1 as SGHTA and CDR2 as FQGTGA. Trimming cost V 5 bases and J 3 bases, with 13 bases left between them. This CDR3 has 14 amino acids. The CDR3 nucleotides read TGTGCCAGCAGCCCCAAGTCGTCGGACACTGAAGCTTTCTTT. This gives the protein CASSPKSSDTEAFF.

This clone occurred once. The chain links TRBV19 to TRBJ1-1, with 8 bases fitting TRBD1. The germline gives CDR1 LNHDA, CDR2 SQIVND (reference sequence). This CDR3 is 14 amino acids long. V trimming: 5 bases; J trimming: 4 bases; junction bases outside the gene matches: 6. CDR3: CASSLQGAGTEAFF. The CDR3 DNA reads as TGTGCCAGTAGTCTCCAGGGGGCGGGCACTGAAGCTTTCTTT.

This rearrangement joins TRBV20-1 to TRBJ1-2; 9 bases agree with TRBD1. Per the germline V gene, CDR1 is DFQATT and CDR2 is SNEGSKA (reference sequence). Losses at the gene ends were 3 bases for V and 6 bases for J; bases not matched to a gene: 8. The CDR3 loop spans 14 amino acids. In DNA form, the CDR3 reads TGCAGTGCTAGTGCTACAGGGGGCGCGGATGGCTACACCTTC. Encoded protein: CSASATGGADGYTF.

V usage is TRBV2 and J usage is TRBJ2-5; the match to TRBD2 covers 7 bases. Germline loops: CDR1 SNHLY, CDR2 FYNNEI. CDR3 length: 15 residues. V gave up 7 bases and J gave up 4 bases; unmatched junction bases: 12. The CDR3, as DNA: TGTGCCAGCACCCCGGACGTCTTAGCGGGAGAGACCCAGTACTTC. Translation gives CASTPDVLAGETQYF.

The V and J genes are TRBV5-4 and TRBJ2-1; TRBD2 might be the D (5 bases). This CDR3 is built from 14 residues. With 4 bases removed from V and 8 bases from J, the gap between germline ends came to 16 bases. Germline V gene lookup returns CDR1 SGHNT and CDR2 YYREEE (reference sequence). This CDR3 reads CASSVTFGGYEQFF. Written as DNA, the CDR3 is TGTGCCAGCAGCGTGACTTTCGGCGGGTATGAGCAGTTCTTC.

The V gene is TRBV28, the J gene TRBJ1-5; 9 bases line up with TRBD1. Germline loops: CDR1 MDHEN, CDR2 SYDVKM. V was pared by 5 bases and J by 5 bases, with 4 bases of the junction left unmatched. The CDR3 extends over 14 amino acids. The CDR3 region has the DNA TGTGCCAGCAGTCTGGGACAGGGCTATCAGCCCCAGCATTTT. As protein: CASSLGQGYQPQHF.

This chain links TRBV18 with TRBJ1-1; D possibly corresponds to TRBD1 (5 bases). Trimming stripped 2 bases from V and 6 bases from J, with 16 bases between. The CDR3 covers 15 residues. In germline, CDR1 is KGHSH, CDR2 LQKENI. The DNA of the CDR3 is TGTGCCAGCTCACCAGGGTGGGGCGTAGGGGCTGAAGCTTTCTTT. Protein sequence: CASSPGWGVGAEAFF.

The chain uses TRBV10-3 and TRBJ2-3; D might be TRBD1 (5 bases). The CDR3 covers 15 residues. The germline V gene encodes CDR1 ENHRY and CDR2 SYGVKD. V lost 0 bases and J lost 6, with 13 bases in between. As DNA, the CDR3 is TGTGCCATCAGTGAGTCGTTAGGGGTTGGGGATACGCAGTATTTT. Amino acids: CAISESLGVGDTQYF.

The genes are TRBV28 and TRBJ2-2, with 7 nucleotides matching TRBD1. V lost 1 base to trimming and J lost 3 bases; unmatched junction nucleotides: 8. Per germline, CDR1 MDHEN and CDR2 SYDVKM. The length of the CDR3 is 17 residues. In DNA, the CDR3 is TGTGCCAGCAGTTTATATCGGACAGGCTCCGACACCGGGGAGCTGTTTTTT. It is translated as CASSLYRTGSDTGELFF.

This clone was picked up one time. The rearrangement uses TRBV29-1 and TRBJ2-3; D is undetermined. The CDR3 loop spans 14 amino acids. Germline CDR1 reads SQVTM; CDR2 reads ANQGSEA. CDR3: CSSRGTTFTDTQYF. Here the CDR3 DNA reads TGCAGTAGTCGCGGCACTACTTTCACAGATACGCAGTATTTT.

The V call is TRBV19, the J call TRBJ2-3, with TRBD1 as a possible D gene (6 bases). With 5 bases removed from V and 6 bases from J, the gap between germline ends came to 18 bases. The CDR3 is 15 amino acids. Looked up from germline, CDR1 is LNHDA and CDR2 is SQIVND (reference sequence). In DNA, the CDR3 is TGTGCCAGTAGTCAGGGACACCCAAGTAGGGATACGCAGTATTTT. Translation gives CASSQGHPSRDTQYF.

The V and J genes are TRBV6-5 and TRBJ2-2, with 7 positions matching TRBD2. The V and J ends lost 7 bases and 6 bases, in that order; junction bases with no gene match: 11. The CDR3 is 15 residues long. Germline loops: CDR1 MNHEY, CDR2 SVGAGI. This CDR3 reads CASTRTLAGPGELFF. The CDR3 nucleotides are TGTGCCAGCACCCGTACCTTAGCGGGTCCCGGGGAGCTGTTTTTT.

The rearrangement uses TRBV5-6 and TRBJ1-5; D unclear. Trimming cost V 0 bases and J 2 bases, with 12 bases left between them. This CDR3 region has 16 residues. CDR1 is SGHDT, CDR2 YYEEEE, per germline. The CDR3 DNA reads as TGTGCCAGCAGCTTGGATCGGGGAATCGGCAATCAGCCCCAGCATTTT. Amino acids: CASSLDRGIGNQPQHF.

This clone is a singleton in its sample. This sequence joins TRBV11-2 and TRBJ1-2; D gene uncertain. Deletions cut 1 base from V and 4 bases from J, with 13 bases between. This CDR3 has 15 amino acids. The germline V gene has CDR1 SGHAT and CDR2 FQNNGV. CDR3 sequence: CASSLAAGVGYGYTF. The CDR3 coding sequence is TGTGCCAGCAGCTTAGCGGCCGGGGTCGGCTATGGCTACACCTTC.

The V gene is TRBV5-1, the J gene TRBJ1-1; no reliable D call. The CDR3 covers 15 residues. Germline lookup yields CDR1 SGHRS and CDR2 YFSETQ. Trimming shortened V by 1 base and J by 0 bases, and 10 bases separated the two germline ends. CDR3 sequence reads: CASSLYGVMNTEAFF. The CDR3 region has the DNA TGCGCCAGCAGCTTGTACGGGGTAATGAACACTGAAGCTTTCTTT. Based on the CDR3 plus reference TRBV5-1 and TRBJ1-1, the full variable domain is KAGVTQTPRYLIKTRGQQVTLSCSPISGHRSVSWYQQTPGQGLQFLFEYFSETQRNKGNFPGRFSGRQFSNSRSEMNVSTLELGDSALYLCASSLYGVMNTEAFFGQGTRLTVV.

V gene TRBV14 combines with J gene TRBJ2-4; possible D gene TRBD1, 5 bases. The germline V gene encodes CDR1 SGHDN and CDR2 FVKESK. The CDR3 runs 17 residues. Deletions cut 4 bases from V and 0 bases from J, with 16 bases between. Here the CDR3 reads CASSLIRDSLAKNIQYF. Written as DNA, the CDR3 is TGTGCCAGCAGCCTCATCCGAGACAGCCTAGCCAAAAACATTCAGTACTTC.

In DNA, the CDR3 is TGCGCCAGCAGCTTGGAAGGGACAGCCAATCAGCCCCAGCATTTT. Protein sequence: CASSLEGTANQPQHF. The chain joins TRBV5-1 to TRBJ1-5, with 7 positions matching TRBD1. V lost 0 bases and J lost 3; bases outside the gene matches: 3. Germline CDR1 SGHRS, CDR2 YFSETQ. The CDR3 extends over 15 amino acids. The entire variable domain, with the rest obtained from reference TRBV5-1 and TRBJ1-5, is as follows: KAGVTQTPRYLIKTRGQQVTLSCSPISGHRSVSWYQQTPGQGLQFLFEYFSETQRNKGNFPGRFSGRQFSNSRSEMNVSTLELGDSALYLCASSLEGTANQPQHFGDGTRLSIL.

This clone has just one count. The chain employs TRBV10-3 and TRBJ1-2; D not resolved. Germline V gene lookup returns CDR1 ENHRY and CDR2 SYGVKD. Trimming took 0 bases from V and 2 from J, leaving 7 bases between them. This CDR3 has 14 residues. For the CDR3, the DNA is TGTGCCATCAGTGAGTCTGACGGGAACTATGGCTACACCTTC. Its translation: CAISESDGNYGYTF.

The rearrangement joins TRBV3-1 (or the pseudogene TRBV3-2) to TRBJ1-2; a possible D gene is TRBD1 (6 bases). Trimming took off 6 bases at V and 6 bases at J, with 8 bases between the two ends. The CDR3 loop spans 11 amino acids. CDR1 and CDR2 from the germline V gene are LGHDT and YNNKEL (reference sequence). CDR3 sequence reads: CASRTGDGYTF. In nucleotides, the CDR3 is TGTGCCAGCAGGACAGGCGATGGCTACACCTTC.

The rearrangement uses TRBV7-9 and TRBJ1-2, with D uncertain. The CDR3 covers 15 residues. V lost 0 bases and J lost 1, with 9 bases in between. Germline CDR1 and CDR2: SEHNR and FQNEAQ (reference sequence). The CDR3 region is CASSLAWSGNYGYTF. For the CDR3, the DNA is TGTGCCAGCAGCTTAGCGTGGTCGGGTAACTATGGCTACACCTTC.

This rearrangement joins TRBV7-8 to TRBJ2-2; 11 bases are shared with TRBD2. There are 16 residues in the CDR3. The V and J ends lost 6 bases and 5 bases, in that order; junction bases with no gene match: 8. Looked up from germline, CDR1 is SGHVS and CDR2 is FQNEAQ. The CDR3 is CASSHSRTSGTGELFF. CDR3 DNA: TGTGCCAGCAGTCATTCGCGGACTAGCGGGACCGGGGAGCTGTTTTTT.

This clone was seen once. The junction does not match germline at one end; this may be a read error. This rearrangement joins TRBV6-5 to TRBJ1-2, with D uncertain. This CDR3 has 13 residues. Looked up from germline, CDR1 is MNHEY and CDR2 is SVGAGI. CDR3 sequence reads: CASSYSSKYGYTF. CDR3 bases: TGTGCCAGCAGTTACTCCTCTAAATATGGCTACACCTTC.

V and J are TRBV7-6 and TRBJ2-5; 10 nucleotides align to TRBD2. The CDR3 is made up of 17 amino acids. After removal of 5 bases from V and 3 bases from J, the junction contained 12 bases not matched to a gene. Germline assignment: CDR1 SGHVS and CDR2 FNYEAQ. The DNA for the CDR3 is TGTGCCAGCAGCGAGCTTACGGGACTAGCGAAAAAAGAGACCCAGTACTTC. Residues: CASSELTGLAKKETQYF.

The sample holds one count of this clone. The rearrangement joins TRBV4-1 to TRBJ2-5; 9 bases match TRBD2. The J segment lost 3 bases and the V segment lost 4 bases, leaving 6 bases of the junction unmatched. CDR1 is MGHRA and CDR2 is YSYEKL in the germline V gene. This CDR3 contains 15 residues. The CDR3 nucleotides are TGCGCCAGCAGCCGTATTGCTAGCGGGAAAGAGACCCAGTACTTC. Translated, it gives CASSRIASGKETQYF.